This T cell receptor beta chain is drawn from a study of cytomegalovirus exposure and HLA in healthy donors. Study-level background: Some 85 million unique TCRs from HLA-typed donors were held in an early data release.

As regards this clone: The antigen remains undetermined.

The CDR3 consists of 15 residues. The trim removed 2 bases at V and 3 bases at J, leaving 1 base unmatched. The germline gives CDR1 SNHLY, CDR2 FYNNEI. Primers: 60 Vbeta forward and 13 Jbeta reverse. Profiled with immunoSEQ multiplex PCR; TCRdb holds only in-frame clones, not every one. The sample has under 150,000 clones; roughly 80% are singletons. Study results and limitations: Many donors carried some public TCRs, although rarity characterized most TCR sequences. Indistinguishable V segments, including TRBV6-2 and TRBV6-3, were excluded. Overall, approximately 150 TCR beta chains were annotated as cytomegalovirus-associated.

This chain joins TRBV2 and TRBJ2-5, with 12 bases matching TRBD2. The TCR comes from a man in his forties or fifties in good health and CMV-seropositive. The sample comprised PBMCs. The CDR3 sequence: CASSERTSGEETQYF. The CDR3 region has the DNA TGTGCCAGCAGTGAAAGGACTAGCGGGGAAGAGACCCAGTACTTC.